Listed here are 8 T cell receptor beta chains from one sample, sequenced in a study of blood T cells in healthy people across ages. Primed by a sample-barcoded 5' primer and a J-beta primer mix, a second PCR proceeded for about 7 to 11 cycles. TCRdb used MiXCR to reprocess the 5' RACE reads, holding one entry per CDR3 protein. Altogether 600,000 or so distinct CDR3 sequences are present, 45% to 55% being singletons, with the ten largest covering 20% to 25%. The sample consisted of blood. These receptors all come from a man older than 75 in good health.

As for this clonotype: Likely a read error: the CDR3 ends without its conserved phenylalanine or tryptophan. The V gene is TRBV6-6, the J gene TRBJ2-5, with a weak D call TRBD2 (6 bases). Matching the DNA end better, TRBJ2-7 makes the J call doubtful. The germline V gene encodes CDR1 MNHNY and CDR2 SVGAGI (reference sequence). This CDR3 spans 14 amino acids. The CDR3 is CASSYAPGEDEQYY. The CDR3 bases are TGTGCCAGCAGTTACGCGCCGGGGGAGGACGAGCAGTACTAC.

This clonotype was picked up a small number of times. This chain joins TRBV2 and TRBJ2-7; weak D call: TRBD1 (5 bases). The CDR3 runs to 14 residues. Per germline, CDR1 SNHLY and CDR2 FYNNEI. V lost 3 bases, J lost 0 bases, and 9 bases lay in between. Here the CDR3 DNA reads TGTGCCAGCAGTGACAGGGATAGCTCCTACGAGCAGTACTTC. It is translated as CASSDRDSSYEQYF.

This clonotype showed up just a few times. The chain couples TRBV20-1 to TRBJ2-5; the D is unclear. CDR1 is DFQATT, CDR2 SNEGSKA, per germline (reference sequence). V was cut by 4 bases and J by 1 base, with 4 bases left in between. CDR3 length: 11 residues. CDR3 sequence reads: CSAIIQETQYF. CDR3 sequence (DNA): TGCAGTGCTATTATCCAAGAGACCCAGTACTTC.

This rearrangement joins TRBV20-1 to TRBJ2-6; the D gene is possibly TRBD2 (5 bases). V dropped 0 bases and J dropped 2 bases, with 20 bases sitting between them. Germline V lookup: CDR1 DFQATT, CDR2 SNEGSKA (reference sequence). This CDR3 has 19 amino acids. The CDR3 protein is CSARDLRPPGNPGANVLTF. CDR3 bases: TGCAGTGCTAGAGATCTTAGGCCCCCGGGGAACCCTGGGGCCAACGTCCTGACTTTC.

The chain recombines TRBV9 with TRBJ2-3; possibly TRBD2 for D (5 bases). The length of the CDR3 is 14 residues. Germline values: CDR1 SGDLS, CDR2 YYNGEE. V lost 0 bases to trimming and J lost 3 bases, with 8 bases between them. The CDR3 region has the DNA TGTGCCAGCAGCGTAGTCGGGGAAACAGATACGCAGTATTTT. Protein: CASSVVGETDTQYF. Using reference TRBV9 and TRBJ2-3 for the parts outside the CDR3, the full variable domain is DSGVTQTPKHLITATGQRVTLRCSPRSGDLSVYWYQQSLDQGLQFLIQYYNGEERAKGNILERFSAQQFPDLHSELNLSSLELGDSALYFCASSVVGETDTQYFGPGTRLTVL.

V gene TRBV3-1 combines with J gene TRBJ2-7; possible D gene TRBD1, 5 bases. Germline-derived CDR1 and CDR2 are LGHDT and YNNKEL (reference sequence). This CDR3 contains 14 residues. V gave up 6 bases and J gave up 2 bases, with 14 bases separating them. CDR3 nucleotide sequence: TGTGCCAGCAGAGCGACGGACAACGCCTACGAGCAGTACTTC. Amino acid sequence: CASRATDNAYEQYF.

This clonotype turned up a few times. This chain joins TRBV6-5 and TRBJ2-7; 7 bases line up with TRBD1. Germline values: CDR1 MNHEY, CDR2 SVGAGI. CDR3 length: 15 amino acids. The J segment lost 4 bases and the V segment lost 0 bases, leaving 6 bases of the junction unmatched. CDR3 bases: TGTGCCAGCAGTTACTCTGGGGACAGACTATACGAGCAGTACTTC. This codes for CASSYSGDRLYEQYF.

The J gene is TRBJ2-3, the V gene TRBV24-1, with D uncertain. Trimming took 3 bases from V and 1 from J, leaving 10 bases between them. Looked up from germline, CDR1 is KGHDR and CDR2 is SFDVKD. The CDR3 extends over 15 amino acids. CDR3 nucleotides: TGTGCCACCAGTGATGGTATGACGGGCACAGATACGCAGTATTTT. This codes for CATSDGMTGTDTQYF.